The clone carrying this T cell receptor (beta chain) has just a few counts. Its antigen is not known. After isolation, RNA underwent reverse transcription to generate cDNA as the sequencing template. Assay used: immunoSEQ multiplex PCR; TCRdb lists only in-frame clones, some missing. The profile shows 110,000 or so clones, around three fifths of them singletons. The data stem from a study of CD8+ T cells in alopecia areata. Whole-study results and caveats: Many expanded lesional clones persisted in scalp and blood during tofacitinib. The treated group had a single nonresponder, limiting CD8+ expansion-response conclusions.

Treatment: oral pan-JAK inhibitor, 5-10 mg twice daily. Those with alopecia areata gave lesional scalp punch biopsies and peripheral blood. Trimming shortened V by 4 bases and J by 6 bases, and 12 bases separated the two germline ends. This CDR3 is built from 14 residues. CDR1 and CDR2 from the germline V gene are SGHTA and FQGTGA. The source is a human donor with alopecia areata. Specimen: CD4+ T cells sorted from blood, collected at week 24, from a patient treated with tofacitinib. The gene calls are TRBV7-3 and TRBJ2-2; D gene uncertain. CDR3 coding DNA: TGTGCCAGCAGCTCTGGCTCGCGTGCCGGGGAGCTGTTTTTT. It yields the protein CASSSGSRAGELFF.